This is a list of T cell receptor beta chains from one sample in a study of cytomegalovirus exposure and HLA in healthy donors. The data were produced by immunoSEQ multiplex PCR, yet TCRdb's version contains in-frame clones alone and is incomplete. The data show 130,000 or so clones, over 85% seen once. Sequences were obtained from PBMCs. Receptor source: a young man in good health and CMV-seronegative. Both conserved end residues are part of each CDR3. Each record gives: J gene, clone size, V gene, D gene, CDR3 protein, CDR3 DNA. The D gene is left open where the match is weak. Rows may omit the clone size; those that give it use once, few, many or a size class.

TRBJ1-1	NA	TRBV29-1	TRBD1	CSVRIPQGKNTEAFF	TGCAGCGTCCGCATACCACAGGGGAAGAACACTGAAGCTTTCTTT
TRBJ2-5	NA	TRBV19	NA	CASSVSETQYF	TGTGCCAGTAGTGTATCAGAGACCCAGTACTTC
TRBJ1-2	NA	TRBV5-5	NA	CASSLEEGVHYGYTF	TGTGCCAGCAGCTTGGAAGAAGGAGTCCACTATGGCTACACCTTC
TRBJ1-5	NA	TRBV7-2	NA	CASSLRSGGNQPQHF	TGTGCCAGCAGCTTACGGTCAGGAGGCAACCAGCCCCAGCATTTT
TRBJ1-1	NA	TRBV13	TRBD1	CASSSDRAFTEAFF	TGTGCCAGCAGCTCTGACAGGGCTTTCACTGAAGCTTTCTTT
TRBJ1-5	NA	TRBV6-5	NA	CASSYGAGPNQPQHF	TGTGCCAGCAGTTACGGGGCAGGGCCAAATCAGCCCCAGCATTTT
TRBJ1-2	NA	TRBV19	TRBD1	CASSIRQGAYGYTF	TGTGCCAGTAGTATAAGGCAGGGGGCCTATGGCTACACCTTC
TRBJ2-2	NA	TRBV11-2	TRBD2	CASSLGYTTSGATGELFF	TGTGCCAGCAGCTTAGGGTATACGACTAGCGGGGCCACCGGGGAGCTGTTTTTT
TRBJ2-7	NA	TRBV18	NA	CASSPPGQFYEQYF	TGTGCCAGCTCACCACCTGGACAGTTCTACGAGCAGTACTTC
TRBJ1-1	NA	TRBV6-1	NA	CASRLYLNTEAFF	TGTGCCAGCAGATTATACTTGAACACTGAAGCTTTCTTT
TRBJ2-3	NA	TRBV15	NA	CATSRAQIGTDTQYF	TGTGCCACCAGCAGAGCCCAGATCGGGACAGATACGCAGTATTTT
TRBJ1-1	NA	TRBV9	TRBD1	CASSTQGQGGTEAFF	TGTGCCAGCAGCACCCAGGGACAGGGAGGCACTGAAGCTTTCTTT
TRBJ2-7	NA	TRBV6-5	TRBD2	CASGREVTSYEQYF	TGTGCCAGCGGGAGGGAAGTGACCTCCTACGAGCAGTACTTC
TRBJ1-1	NA	TRBV9	NA	CASSVSGENTEAFF	TGTGCCAGCAGCGTCTCAGGGGAGAACACTGAAGCTTTCTTT
TRBJ1-4	NA	TRBV7-8	NA	CASSPTDSRLLFF	TGTGCCAGCAGCCCCACGGACAGTCGGTTGCTGTTTTTT
TRBJ1-1	NA	TRBV28	TRBD1	CASSGRTGENTEAFF	TGTGCCAGCAGTGGACGGACAGGGGAGAACACTGAAGCTTTCTTT
TRBJ2-7	once	TRBV27	TRBD1	CASSPGQVSYEQYF	TGTGCCAGCAGCCCGGGACAGGTCTCCTACGAGCAGTACTTC
TRBJ1-1	NA	TRBV7-2	NA	CASSLVSGNTEAFF	TGTGCCAGCAGCTTAGTTAGTGGGAACACTGAAGCTTTCTTT
TRBJ1-1	NA	TRBV4-3	NA	CASSQDPVNTEAFF	TGCGCCAGCAGCCAAGATCCCGTAAACACTGAAGCTTTCTTT
TRBJ1-2	NA	TRBV5-1	TRBD1	CASSRGTVRDYGYTF	TGCGCCAGCAGCCGCGGGACAGTTAGGGACTATGGCTACACCTTC
TRBJ2-1	NA	TRBV6-4	TRBD2	CASSDPTSGGHYGEQFF	TGTGCCAGCAGTGACCCTACTAGCGGGGGGCACTACGGGGAGCAGTTCTTC
TRBJ2-1	NA	TRBV4-3	NA	CASSPTNRAYYNEQFF	TGCGCCAGCAGCCCAACGAACAGGGCATACTACAATGAGCAGTTCTTC
TRBJ2-5	NA	TRBV28	TRBD1	CASSLGQDARTQYF	TGTGCCAGCAGTTTAGGACAGGATGCTCGGACCCAGTACTTC
TRBJ1-2	NA	TRBV4-3	NA	CASSQDPGGTLGYTF	TGCGCCAGCAGCCAAGATCCGGGGGGCACGTTAGGCTACACCTTC
TRBJ2-5	NA	TRBV4-1	NA	CASSLRLRQETQYF	TGCGCCAGCAGCCTCCGACTACGCCAAGAGACCCAGTACTTC
TRBJ1-2	NA	TRBV15	TRBD1	CATSRGDSGRYGYTF	TGTGCCACCAGCAGAGGGGACAGTGGGAGGTATGGCTACACCTTC
TRBJ1-2	NA	TRBV6-5	TRBD1	CASSYRGRDIYGYTF	TGTGCCAGCAGTTACAGGGGGCGCGATATCTATGGCTACACCTTC
TRBJ1-5	once	TRBV29-1	NA	CSVLKGLNQPQHF	TGCAGCGTTCTAAAGGGGCTCAATCAGCCCCAGCATTTT
TRBJ2-7	NA	TRBV11-2	NA	CASSPWYRSSYEQYF	TGTGCCAGCAGCCCCTGGTACAGGAGCTCCTACGAGCAGTACTTC
TRBJ1-2	few	TRBV7-2	NA	CASSLTGGRAGGYTF	TGTGCCAGCAGCCTCACCGGGGGGAGGGCCGGGGGCTACACCTTC
TRBJ2-7	NA	TRBV7-2	NA	CASRETDSSYEQYF	TGTGCCAGCAGGGAGACAGACAGCTCCTACGAGCAGTACTTC
TRBJ2-3	NA	TRBV5-4	TRBD2	CASSPGLAGVQGDTQYF	TGTGCCAGCAGCCCGGGACTAGCGGGAGTACAGGGAGATACGCAGTATTTT
TRBJ2-7	NA	TRBV5-3	NA	CARSLNPGQLSYEQYF	TGTGCCAGAAGCTTGAATCCCGGACAGCTCTCCTACGAGCAGTACTTC
TRBJ1-1	NA	TRBV4-1	NA	CASSHRELGTEAFF	TGCGCCAGCAGTCACAGGGAGTTGGGGACTGAAGCTTTCTTT
TRBJ2-3	NA	TRBV18	NA	CASSPRGNSDTQYF	TGTGCCAGCTCACCCCGGGGTAATTCAGATACGCAGTATTTT
TRBJ1-1	NA	TRBV15	NA	CATSRTGPEAFF	TGTGCCACCAGCAGGACAGGACCTGAAGCTTTCTTT
TRBJ2-7	NA	TRBV18	NA	CASSPGGGFNEQYF	TGTGCCAGCTCACCCGGTGGAGGGTTCAACGAGCAGTACTTC
TRBJ2-2	few	TRBV9	TRBD1	CASSTGGQARSTNTGELFF	TGTGCCAGCAGCACTGGCGGACAGGCGAGGTCAACGAACACCGGGGAGCTGTTTTTT
TRBJ2-3	NA	TRBV11-1	TRBD1	CASSSDTGGRTDTQYF	TGTGCCAGCAGTTCCGACACAGGGGGCCGCACAGATACGCAGTATTTT
TRBJ1-6	NA	TRBV6-5	NA	CASSWESSYNSPLHF	TGTGCCAGCAGTTGGGAGAGCTCCTATAATTCACCCCTCCACTTT
TRBJ1-1	NA	TRBV7-9	TRBD1	CASSQGTGKETFF	TGTGCCAGCAGCCAAGGGACAGGGAAAGAGACTTTCTTT